The rows below give T cell receptor beta chains drawn from one sample of a study of vaccination effects on CD4 cells after COVID-19. The antigens these receptors bind are not known. TCRdb's table, derived via immunoSEQ multiplex PCR, lists solely in-frame clones and lacks some. The repertoire consists of about 48,000 clones, with 74% occurring once and the leading ten covering around 16%. The sample here was CD4+ T cells from PBMCs cultured with HCoV-OC43 spike peptides, taken after COVID-19 vaccination. The receptors were gathered from a human donor who received a COVID-19 vaccine. Each CDR3 is given with its conserved first and last residue. The D gene is left open where the match is weak. The size field is filled for only some rows; it gives once, few, many or a size class.

v_gene: TRBV12-5
d_gene: TRBD2
j_gene: TRBJ2-1
abundance: NA
CDR3nt: TGTGCTAGTGGTTTGTCCGGCGGGGGGGCATATGAGCAGTTCTTC
CDR3aa: CASGLSGGGAYEQFF

v_gene: TRBV5-8
d_gene: NA
j_gene: TRBJ2-1
abundance: NA
CDR3nt: TGTGCCAGCAACAAGGCCGGGACCAGCGCCTTCTTC
CDR3aa: CASNKAGTSAFF

v_gene: TRBV25-1
d_gene: TRBD1
j_gene: TRBJ1-2
abundance: NA
CDR3nt: TGTGCCAGCAGTGAATTCGCTGACAGGGACGACTATGGCTACACCTTC
CDR3aa: CASSEFADRDDYGYTF

v_gene: TRBV15
d_gene: NA
j_gene: TRBJ1-4
abundance: NA
CDR3nt: TGTGCCACCAGCAGAGCAGTAGGGACGAATGAAAAACTGTTTTTT
CDR3aa: CATSRAVGTNEKLFF

v_gene: TRBV18
d_gene: TRBD1
j_gene: TRBJ2-2
abundance: NA
CDR3nt: TGTGCCAGCTCAAGGACAGGAGGTACCGGGGAGCTGTTTTTT
CDR3aa: CASSRTGGTGELFF

v_gene: TRBV19
d_gene: NA
j_gene: TRBJ1-5
abundance: NA
CDR3nt: TGTGCCAGTAGTCCCCCAGGGGAAATAGGCAATCAGCCCCAGCATTTT
CDR3aa: CASSPPGEIGNQPQHF

v_gene: TRBV7-9
d_gene: NA
j_gene: TRBJ2-7
abundance: NA
CDR3nt: TGTGCCAGCAGCTTTACGCCGGGACTCGGAGTGGGGGAGCAGTACTTC
CDR3aa: CASSFTPGLGVGEQYF

v_gene: TRBV2
d_gene: NA
j_gene: TRBJ1-1
abundance: few
CDR3nt: TGTGCCAGCAGTGAGAGTCTCGCTGAAGCTTTCTTT
CDR3aa: CASSESLAEAFF

v_gene: TRBV7-6
d_gene: TRBD2
j_gene: TRBJ2-3
abundance: few
CDR3nt: TGTGCCAGCAGCCCGCTAGCGGGAGAAACAGATACGCAGTATTTT
CDR3aa: CASSPLAGETDTQYF

v_gene: TRBV3-1/TRBV3-2
d_gene: TRBD1
j_gene: TRBJ2-7
abundance: NA
CDR3nt: TGTGCCAGCAGCCTTTGGGACAGCTCCTACGAGCAGTACTTC
CDR3aa: CASSLWDSSYEQYF

v_gene: TRBV7-9
d_gene: NA
j_gene: TRBJ1-1
abundance: NA
CDR3nt: TGTGCCAGCAGCTTACGGGGCCTAGTTGAAGCTTTCTTT
CDR3aa: CASSLRGLVEAFF

v_gene: TRBV11-2
d_gene: NA
j_gene: TRBJ1-6
abundance: few
CDR3nt: TGTGCCAGCAGCTTAGTCCTGGGGGCGGTAGGCTCACCCCTCCACTTT
CDR3aa: CASSLVLGAVGSPLHF

v_gene: TRBV10-3
d_gene: NA
j_gene: TRBJ2-7
abundance: once
CDR3nt: TGTGCCATCAGAGACCCGAGCCGGGACACGGAGGGGGAGCAGTACTTC
CDR3aa: CAIRDPSRDTEGEQYF

v_gene: TRBV7-8
d_gene: NA
j_gene: TRBJ1-1
abundance: NA
CDR3nt: TGTGCCAGCAGCTTAGAGGGAGGTTACTTGGGCACTGAAGCTTTCTTT
CDR3aa: CASSLEGGYLGTEAFF

v_gene: TRBV12-2
d_gene: NA
j_gene: TRBJ1-5
abundance: NA
CDR3nt: TGTGCAAGTCGCCCAGGTCGGGTGCGGGAGCCCCAGCATTTT
CDR3aa: CASRPGRVREPQHF